The clone carrying this T cell receptor beta chain has at least ten counts. Antigen: not known. This sample is part of a study of T cells after yellow fever vaccination. Each CDR3 protein gets one entry after TCRdb re-called the 5' RACE reads with MiXCR. This sample has 70,000 or so distinct CDR3 sequences, with approximately 5% found just once. Whole-study findings and limits: Re-detected after boosting: most primary clones, 95% to 98% of CD4 and about 85% of CD8. A small proportion of clonotypes was detected in both the CD4 and CD8 compartments. Weaker, the secondary response had a peak occurring faster, on day 5 versus 15.

Trimming removed 0 bases at V and 8 bases at J, with 13 bases between. Germline loops: CDR1 LGHDT, CDR2 YNNKEL (reference sequence). This CDR3 contains 15 residues. Sequenced material: CD4+ T cells sorted from PBMCs, taken roughly 14 days after the first yellow fever vaccination. The TCR comes from a man between 18 and 29 years old who received the YFV17D yellow fever vaccine. This chain uses TRBV3-1 with TRBJ1-4, with D uncertain. CDR3 sequence reads: CASSQDRRVGEKLFF. The CDR3 DNA sequence: TGTGCCAGCAGCCAAGATAGGAGGGTAGGGGAAAAACTGTTTTTT. Drawing the rest from reference TRBV3-1 and TRBJ1-4, the complete variable domain is DTAVSQTPKYLVTQMGNDKSIKCEQNLGHDTMYWYKQDSKKFLKIMFSYNNKELIINETVPNRFSPKSPDKAHLNLHINSLELGDSAVYFCASSQDRRVGEKLFFGSGTQLSVL.